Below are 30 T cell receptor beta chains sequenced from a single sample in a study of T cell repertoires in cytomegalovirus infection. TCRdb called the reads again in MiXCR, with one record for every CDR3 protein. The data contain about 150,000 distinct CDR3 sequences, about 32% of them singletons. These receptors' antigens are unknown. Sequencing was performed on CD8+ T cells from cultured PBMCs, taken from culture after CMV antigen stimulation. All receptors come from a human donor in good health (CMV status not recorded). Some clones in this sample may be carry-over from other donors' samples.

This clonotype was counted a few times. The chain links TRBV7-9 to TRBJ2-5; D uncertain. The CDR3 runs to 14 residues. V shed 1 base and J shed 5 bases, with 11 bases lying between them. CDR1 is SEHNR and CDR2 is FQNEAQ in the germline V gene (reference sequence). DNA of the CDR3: TGTGCCAGCAGCTTAGTTGGTCTTTTGGAGACCCAGTACTTC. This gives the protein CASSLVGLLETQYF.

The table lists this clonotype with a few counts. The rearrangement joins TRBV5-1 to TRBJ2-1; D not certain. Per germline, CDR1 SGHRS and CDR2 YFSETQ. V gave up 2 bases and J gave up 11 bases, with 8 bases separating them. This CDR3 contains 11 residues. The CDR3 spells CASSFGQKQFF. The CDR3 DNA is TGCGCCAGCAGCTTCGGGCAGAAGCAGTTCTTC.

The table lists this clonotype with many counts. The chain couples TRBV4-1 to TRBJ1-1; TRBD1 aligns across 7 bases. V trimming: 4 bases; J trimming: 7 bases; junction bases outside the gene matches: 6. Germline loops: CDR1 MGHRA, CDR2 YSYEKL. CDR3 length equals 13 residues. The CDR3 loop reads CASSPPGGGEAFF. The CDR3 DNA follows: TGCGCCAGCAGCCCACCAGGGGGGGGTGAAGCTTTCTTT.

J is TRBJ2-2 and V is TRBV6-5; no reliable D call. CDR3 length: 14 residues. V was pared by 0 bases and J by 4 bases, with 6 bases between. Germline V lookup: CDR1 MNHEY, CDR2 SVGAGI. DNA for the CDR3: TGTGCCAGCAGTTACTCACGCGGCACCGGGGAGCTGTTTTTT. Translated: CASSYSRGTGELFF.

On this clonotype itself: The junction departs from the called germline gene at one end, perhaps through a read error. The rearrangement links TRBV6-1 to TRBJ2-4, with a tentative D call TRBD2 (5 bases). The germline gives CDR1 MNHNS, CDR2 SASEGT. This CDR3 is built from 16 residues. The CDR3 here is CASSELNSLAKNIRYF. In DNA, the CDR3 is TGTGCCAGCAGTGAATTGAACAGCCTAGCCAAAAACATTCGGTACTTC.

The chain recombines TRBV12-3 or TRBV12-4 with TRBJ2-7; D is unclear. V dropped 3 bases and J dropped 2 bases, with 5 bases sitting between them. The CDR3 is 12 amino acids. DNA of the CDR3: TGTGCCAGCAGTTTGCCAGCCTACGAGCAGTACTTC. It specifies CASSLPAYEQYF.

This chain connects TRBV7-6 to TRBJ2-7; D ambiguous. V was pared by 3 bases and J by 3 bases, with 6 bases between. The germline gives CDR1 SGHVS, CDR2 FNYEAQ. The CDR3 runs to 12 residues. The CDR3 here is CASSFPGYEQYF. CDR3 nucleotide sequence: TGTGCCAGCAGCTTCCCTGGCTACGAGCAGTACTTC.

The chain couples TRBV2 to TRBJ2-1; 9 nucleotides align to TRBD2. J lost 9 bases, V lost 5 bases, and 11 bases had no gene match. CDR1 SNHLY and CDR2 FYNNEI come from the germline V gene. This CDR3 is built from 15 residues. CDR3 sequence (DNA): TGTGCCAGCAGTCCTGGCGGGGGGGCGGTCGTTGAGCAGTTCTTC. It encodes CASSPGGGAVVEQFF.

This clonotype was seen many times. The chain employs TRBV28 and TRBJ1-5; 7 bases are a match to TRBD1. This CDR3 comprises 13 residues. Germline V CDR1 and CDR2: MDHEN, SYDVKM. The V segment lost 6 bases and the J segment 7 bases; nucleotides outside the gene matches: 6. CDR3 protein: CASRYPQGQPQHF. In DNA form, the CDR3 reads TGTGCCAGCAGATATCCACAGGGGCAGCCCCAGCATTTT. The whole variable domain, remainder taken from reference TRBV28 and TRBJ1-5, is DVKVTQSSRYLVKRTGEKVFLECVQDMDHENMFWYRQDPGLGLRLIYFSYDVKMKEKGDIPEGYSVSREKKERFSLILESASTNQTSMYLCASRYPQGQPQHFGDGTRLSIL.

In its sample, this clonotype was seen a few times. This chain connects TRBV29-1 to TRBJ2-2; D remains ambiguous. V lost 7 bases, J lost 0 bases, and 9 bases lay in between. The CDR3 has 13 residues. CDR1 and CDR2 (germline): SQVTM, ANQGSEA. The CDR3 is CSAEQTNTGELFF. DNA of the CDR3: TGCAGCGCAGAACAGACGAACACCGGGGAGCTGTTTTTT.

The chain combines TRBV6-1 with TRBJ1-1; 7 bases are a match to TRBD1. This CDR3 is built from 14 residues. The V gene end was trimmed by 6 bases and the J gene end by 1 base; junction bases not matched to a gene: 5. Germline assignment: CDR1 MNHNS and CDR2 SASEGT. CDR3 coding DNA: TGTGCCAGCAGACAAAGACAGGGGAACACTGAAGCTTTCTTT. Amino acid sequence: CASRQRQGNTEAFF.

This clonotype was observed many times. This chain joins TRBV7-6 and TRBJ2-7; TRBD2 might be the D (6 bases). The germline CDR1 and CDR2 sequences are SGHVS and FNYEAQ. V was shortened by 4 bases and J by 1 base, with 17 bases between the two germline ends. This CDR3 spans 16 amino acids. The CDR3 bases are TGTGCCAGCAGCTCTGCCGTCGGCGCGGGGTCCTACGAGCAGTACTTC. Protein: CASSSAVGAGSYEQYF. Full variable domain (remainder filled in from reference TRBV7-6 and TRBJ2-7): GAGVSQSPRYKVTKRGQDVALRCDPISGHVSLYWYRQALGQGPEFLTYFNYEAQQDKSGLPNDRFSAERPEGSISTLTIQRTEQRDSAMYRCASSSAVGAGSYEQYFGPGTRLTVT.

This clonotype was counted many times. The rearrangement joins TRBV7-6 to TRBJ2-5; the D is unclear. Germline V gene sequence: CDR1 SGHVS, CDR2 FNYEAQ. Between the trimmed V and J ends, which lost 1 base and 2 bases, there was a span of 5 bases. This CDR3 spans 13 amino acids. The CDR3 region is CASSLDPQETQYF. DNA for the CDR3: TGTGCCAGCAGCTTAGACCCTCAAGAGACCCAGTACTTC. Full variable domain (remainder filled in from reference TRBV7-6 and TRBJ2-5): GAGVSQSPRYKVTKRGQDVALRCDPISGHVSLYWYRQALGQGPEFLTYFNYEAQQDKSGLPNDRFSAERPEGSISTLTIQRTEQRDSAMYRCASSLDPQETQYFGPGTRLLVL.

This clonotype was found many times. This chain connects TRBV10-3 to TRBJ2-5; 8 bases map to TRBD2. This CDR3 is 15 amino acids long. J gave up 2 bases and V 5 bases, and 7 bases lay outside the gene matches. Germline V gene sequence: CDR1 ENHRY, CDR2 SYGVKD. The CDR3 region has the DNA TGTGCCATCAGTCCGCGACTAGCGATACAAGAGACCCAGTACTTC. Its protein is CAISPRLAIQETQYF.

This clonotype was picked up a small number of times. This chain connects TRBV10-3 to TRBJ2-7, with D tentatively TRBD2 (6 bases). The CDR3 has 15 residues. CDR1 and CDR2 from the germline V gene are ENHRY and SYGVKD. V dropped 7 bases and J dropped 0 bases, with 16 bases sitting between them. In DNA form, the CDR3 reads TGTGCCATCACCCCGGGGAGGCCAGACTCCTACGAGCAGTACTTC. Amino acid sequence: CAITPGRPDSYEQYF.

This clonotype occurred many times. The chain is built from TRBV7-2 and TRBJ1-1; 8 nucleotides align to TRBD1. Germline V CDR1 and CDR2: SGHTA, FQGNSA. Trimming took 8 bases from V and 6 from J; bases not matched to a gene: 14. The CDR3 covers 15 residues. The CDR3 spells CASGDLDRVGAEAFF. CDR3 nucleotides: TGTGCCAGCGGGGACCTGGACAGGGTGGGAGCTGAAGCTTTCTTT.

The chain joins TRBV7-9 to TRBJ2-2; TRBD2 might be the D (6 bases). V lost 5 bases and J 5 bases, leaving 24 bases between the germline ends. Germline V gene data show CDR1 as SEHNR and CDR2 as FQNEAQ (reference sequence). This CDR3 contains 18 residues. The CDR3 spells CASSPRSGRRALTGELFF. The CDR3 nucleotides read TGTGCCAGCAGCCCCAGGTCGGGACGGAGGGCGTTAACCGGGGAGCTGTTTTTT.

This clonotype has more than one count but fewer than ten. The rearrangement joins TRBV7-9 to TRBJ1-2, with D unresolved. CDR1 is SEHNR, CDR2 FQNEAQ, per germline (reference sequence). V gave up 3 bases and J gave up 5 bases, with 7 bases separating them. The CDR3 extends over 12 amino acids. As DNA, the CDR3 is TGTGCCAGCAGCTTGGGCCTTTATGGCTACACCTTC. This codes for CASSLGLYGYTF.

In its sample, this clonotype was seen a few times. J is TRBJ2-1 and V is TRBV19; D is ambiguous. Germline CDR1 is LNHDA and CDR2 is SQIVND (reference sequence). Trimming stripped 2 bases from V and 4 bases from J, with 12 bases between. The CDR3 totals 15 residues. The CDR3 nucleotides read TGTGCCAGTAGTATAACGGGTTGGGTTTACAATGAGCAGTTCTTC. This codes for CASSITGWVYNEQFF.

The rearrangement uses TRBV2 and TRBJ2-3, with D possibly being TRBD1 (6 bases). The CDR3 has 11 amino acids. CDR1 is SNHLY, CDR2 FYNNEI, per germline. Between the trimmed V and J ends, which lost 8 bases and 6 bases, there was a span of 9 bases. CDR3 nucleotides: TGTGCCAGCCGGGACATGGATACGCAGTATTTT. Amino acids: CASRDMDTQYF.

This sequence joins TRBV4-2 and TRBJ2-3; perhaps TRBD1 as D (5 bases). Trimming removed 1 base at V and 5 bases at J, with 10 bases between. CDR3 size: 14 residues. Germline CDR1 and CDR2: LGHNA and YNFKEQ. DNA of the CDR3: TGTGCCAGCAGCCAAGGCTCCCAGGGAGATACGCAGTATTTT. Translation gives CASSQGSQGDTQYF.

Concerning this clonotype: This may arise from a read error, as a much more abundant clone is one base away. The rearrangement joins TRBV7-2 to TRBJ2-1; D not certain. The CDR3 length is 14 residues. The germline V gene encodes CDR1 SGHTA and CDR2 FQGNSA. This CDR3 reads CASRHGNSYNGQFF. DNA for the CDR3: TGTGCCAGCAGGCACGGAAACTCCTACAATGGGCAGTTCTTC.

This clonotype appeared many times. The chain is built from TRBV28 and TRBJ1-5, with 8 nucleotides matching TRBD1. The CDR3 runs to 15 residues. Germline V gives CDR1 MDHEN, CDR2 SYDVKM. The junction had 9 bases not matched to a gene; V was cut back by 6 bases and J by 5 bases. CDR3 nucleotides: TGTGCCAGCAGGCCCCTGACAGGGGCGGATCAGCCCCAGCATTTT. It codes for CASRPLTGADQPQHF.

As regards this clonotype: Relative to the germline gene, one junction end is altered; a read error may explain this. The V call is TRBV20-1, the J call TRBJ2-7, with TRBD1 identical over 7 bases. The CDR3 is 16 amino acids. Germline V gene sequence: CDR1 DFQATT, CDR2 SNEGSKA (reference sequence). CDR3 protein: CGAREIPGQIGYEQYF. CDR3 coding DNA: TGCGGTGCTAGAGAGATACCGGGACAGATAGGCTACGAGCAGTACTTC.

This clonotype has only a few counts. The CDR3 nucleotides read TGTGCCAGTCGGACCCTTTCCACAGATACGCAGTATTTT. Its protein product is CASRTLSTDTQYF. The chain links TRBV7-3 to TRBJ2-3; D unresolved. The CDR3 is 13 amino acids. Trimming took 9 bases from V and 2 from J, leaving 12 bases between them. Germline V gene lookup returns CDR1 SGHTA and CDR2 FQGTGA.

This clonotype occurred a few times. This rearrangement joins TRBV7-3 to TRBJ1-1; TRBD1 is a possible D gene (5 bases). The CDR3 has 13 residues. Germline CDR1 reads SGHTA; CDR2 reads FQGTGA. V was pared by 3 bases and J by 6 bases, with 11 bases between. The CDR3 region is CASSFFTGAEAFF. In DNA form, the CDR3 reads TGTGCCAGCAGCTTCTTCACGGGGGCTGAAGCTTTCTTT.

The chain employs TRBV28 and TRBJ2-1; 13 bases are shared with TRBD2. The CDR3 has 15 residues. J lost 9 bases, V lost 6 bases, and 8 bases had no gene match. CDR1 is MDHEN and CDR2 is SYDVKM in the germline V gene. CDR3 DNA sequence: TGTGCCAGCAGGCGAACTAGCGGGGGGGCCAGTGAGCAGTTCTTC. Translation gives CASRRTSGGASEQFF.

CDR3 in DNA: TGTGCCAGCAGCCCGGGGACAGCCCAAGAGACCCAGTACTTC. Encoded protein: CASSPGTAQETQYF. The chain carries TRBV5-4 and TRBJ2-5; 7 bases are shared with TRBD1. Germline assignment: CDR1 SGHNT and CDR2 YYREEE (reference sequence). J lost 1 base, V lost 4 bases, and 4 bases had no gene match. The CDR3 extends over 14 amino acids.

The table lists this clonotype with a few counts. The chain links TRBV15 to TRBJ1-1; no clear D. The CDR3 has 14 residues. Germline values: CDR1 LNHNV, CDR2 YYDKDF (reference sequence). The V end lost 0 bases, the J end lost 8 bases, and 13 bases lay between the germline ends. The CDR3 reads CATSRDVRDQEAFF. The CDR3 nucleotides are TGTGCCACCAGCAGAGACGTGCGGGATCAAGAAGCTTTCTTT.

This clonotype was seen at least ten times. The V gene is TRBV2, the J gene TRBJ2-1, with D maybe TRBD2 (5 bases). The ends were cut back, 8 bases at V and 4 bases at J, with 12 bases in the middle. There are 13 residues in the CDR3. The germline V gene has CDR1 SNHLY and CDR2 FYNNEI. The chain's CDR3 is CASVRTGYNEQFF. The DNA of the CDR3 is TGTGCCAGCGTTCGGACTGGATACAATGAGCAGTTCTTC.